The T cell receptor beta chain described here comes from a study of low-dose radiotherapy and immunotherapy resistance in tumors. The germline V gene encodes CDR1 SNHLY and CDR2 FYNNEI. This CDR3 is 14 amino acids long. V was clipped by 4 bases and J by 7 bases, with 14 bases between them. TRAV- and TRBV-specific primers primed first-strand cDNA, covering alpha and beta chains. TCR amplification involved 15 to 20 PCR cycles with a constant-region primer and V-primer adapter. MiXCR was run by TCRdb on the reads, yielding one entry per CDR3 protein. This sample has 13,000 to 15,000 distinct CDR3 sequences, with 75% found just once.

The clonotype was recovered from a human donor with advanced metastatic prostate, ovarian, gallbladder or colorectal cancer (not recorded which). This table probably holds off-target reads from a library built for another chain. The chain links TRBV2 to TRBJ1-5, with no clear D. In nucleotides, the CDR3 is TGTGCCAGCAGTGGGGAGTCGGGCCCCCAGCCCCAGCATTTT. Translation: CASSGESGPQPQHF.